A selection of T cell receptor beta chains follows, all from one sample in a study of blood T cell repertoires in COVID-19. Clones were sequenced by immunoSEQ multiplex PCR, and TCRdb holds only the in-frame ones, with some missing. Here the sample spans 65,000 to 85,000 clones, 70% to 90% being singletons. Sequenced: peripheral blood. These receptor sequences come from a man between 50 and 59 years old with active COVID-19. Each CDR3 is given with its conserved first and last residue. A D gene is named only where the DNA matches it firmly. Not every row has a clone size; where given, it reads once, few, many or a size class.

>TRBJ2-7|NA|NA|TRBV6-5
CAASREPRSTYEQYF
TGTGCCGCCAGCAGAGAACCGAGGAGCACCTACGAGCAGTACTTC
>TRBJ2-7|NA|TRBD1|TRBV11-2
CASSLGGTIHRGQYF
TGTGCCAGCAGCTTAGGAGGGACCATACACAGGGGGCAGTACTTC
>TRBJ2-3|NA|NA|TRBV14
CASSQYPAAQYF
TGTGCCAGCAGCCAATACCCCGCGGCGCAGTATTTT
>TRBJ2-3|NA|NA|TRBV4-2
CASSQDLGGGTDTQYF
TGTGCCAGCAGCCAAGATCTGGGCGGGGGCACAGATACGCAGTATTTT
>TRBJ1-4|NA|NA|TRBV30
CAWSDLSAVEKLFF
TGTGCCTGGTCGGACTTGTCAGCCGTTGAAAAACTGTTTTTT
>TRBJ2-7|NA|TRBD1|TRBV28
CASSLFTGVSEQYF
TGTGCCAGCAGTTTATTTACAGGGGTAAGCGAGCAGTACTTC
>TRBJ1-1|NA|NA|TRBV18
CASSFKATPNTEAFF
TGTGCCAGCTCATTCAAAGCAACCCCGAACACTGAAGCTTTCTTT
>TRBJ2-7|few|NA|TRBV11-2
CASSLENRVSYEQYF
TGTGCCAGCAGCCTGGAAAACAGGGTCTCCTACGAGCAGTACTTC
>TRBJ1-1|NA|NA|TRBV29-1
CSVAWPLNTEAFF
TGCAGCGTCGCCTGGCCCCTGAACACTGAAGCTTTCTTT
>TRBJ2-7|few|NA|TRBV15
CATSRVAGTYEQYF
TGTGCCACCAGCAGAGTCGCGGGGACTTACGAGCAGTACTTC